Listed below are T cell receptor beta chains from one sample, sequenced in a study of CD8 T cells in ankylosing spondylitis. TCRdb fed the 5' RACE reads into MiXCR, producing one record per CDR3 protein. The repertoire includes approximately 300,000 distinct CDR3 sequences, more than 20% of them detected once, and roughly 3.6% sits in the top ten. The sample comprised blood, either unsorted or a sorted T cell fraction (not recorded which). These receptors were obtained from a female donor with ankylosing spondylitis or in good health (not recorded which). CDR3s include the opening cysteine and the closing phenylalanine or tryptophan. The D gene is left open where the match is weak. Clone size, where shown, is once, few, many, or a class for clones that have expanded.

j_call: TRBJ2-5; clone_size: -; d_call: -; v_call: TRBV9; cdr3_aa: CASSAVGGRRETQYF; cdr3_nt: TGTGCCAGCAGCGCCGTGGGGGGGCGCCGGGAGACCCAGTACTTC
j_call: TRBJ2-5; clone_size: -; d_call: TRBD2; v_call: TRBV20-1; cdr3_aa: CSANGRFQETQYF; cdr3_nt: TGCAGTGCTAACGGGAGGTTCCAAGAGACCCAGTACTTC
j_call: TRBJ1-5; clone_size: few; d_call: -; v_call: TRBV6-1; cdr3_aa: CASSAAGRNQPQHF; cdr3_nt: TGTGCCAGCTCCGCGGCCGGCCGGAATCAGCCCCAGCATTTT
j_call: TRBJ2-7; clone_size: -; d_call: TRBD2; v_call: TRBV7-2; cdr3_aa: CASSPVAGAYEQYF; cdr3_nt: TGTGCCAGCAGCCCCGTGGCGGGGGCCTACGAGCAGTACTTC
j_call: TRBJ1-1; clone_size: few; d_call: -; v_call: TRBV2; cdr3_aa: CASSEGAGRKAFF; cdr3_nt: TGTGCCAGCAGTGAAGGGGCAGGGCGTAAGGCTTTCTTT
j_call: TRBJ2-1; clone_size: few; d_call: TRBD2; v_call: TRBV29-1; cdr3_aa: CSVTSGAQRVNEQFF; cdr3_nt: TGCAGCGTGACTAGCGGGGCCCAAAGGGTCAATGAGCAGTTCTTC
j_call: TRBJ2-1; clone_size: -; d_call: -; v_call: TRBV6-2/TRBV6-3; cdr3_aa: CASIAWAGRDNEQFF; cdr3_nt: TGTGCCAGCATCGCGTGGGCGGGAAGGGACAATGAGCAGTTCTTC
j_call: TRBJ2-1; clone_size: -; d_call: -; v_call: TRBV6-1; cdr3_aa: CATTRGGNYNEQFF; cdr3_nt: TGTGCCACCACGCGGGGTGGAAACTACAATGAGCAGTTCTTC
j_call: TRBJ2-5; clone_size: -; d_call: TRBD2; v_call: TRBV20-1; cdr3_aa: CSARDGGRAGKTQYF; cdr3_nt: TGCAGTGCTAGAGATGGCGGGAGGGCCGGGAAGACCCAGTACTTC
j_call: TRBJ2-5; clone_size: many; d_call: -; v_call: TRBV29-1; cdr3_aa: CSAGPGETQYF; cdr3_nt: TGCAGCGCCGGACCAGGAGAGACCCAGTACTTC
j_call: TRBJ2-1; clone_size: many; d_call: -; v_call: TRBV29-1; cdr3_aa: CSVEDIVGIAMGEQFF; cdr3_nt: TGCAGCGTTGAAGATATCGTGGGGATAGCCATGGGTGAGCAGTTCTTC
j_call: TRBJ2-7; clone_size: -; d_call: -; v_call: TRBV7-8; cdr3_aa: CASSSQSSSYEQYF; cdr3_nt: TGTGCCAGCAGCTCCCAGAGCAGCTCCTACGAGCAGTACTTC
j_call: TRBJ2-1; clone_size: few; d_call: -; v_call: TRBV6-2/TRBV6-3; cdr3_aa: CASSYSNGRNNEQFF; cdr3_nt: TGTGCCAGCAGTTACTCGAATGGTCGAAATAATGAGCAGTTCTTC
j_call: TRBJ2-3; clone_size: few; d_call: -; v_call: TRBV2; cdr3_aa: CASGSGSTDTQYF; cdr3_nt: TGTGCCAGCGGGAGCGGGAGCACAGATACGCAGTATTTT
j_call: TRBJ2-5; clone_size: few; d_call: -; v_call: TRBV4-3; cdr3_aa: CASSQDRRTQETQYF; cdr3_nt: TGCGCCAGCAGCCAAGATCGGAGAACCCAAGAGACCCAGTACTTC
j_call: TRBJ1-4; clone_size: -; d_call: -; v_call: TRBV6-5; cdr3_aa: CASSYSIRSQAENEKLFF; cdr3_nt: TGTGCCAGCAGTTACTCGATTAGATCACAGGCCGAAAATGAAAAACTGTTTTTT
j_call: TRBJ1-1; clone_size: -; d_call: -; v_call: TRBV4-3; cdr3_aa: CASSQDARGTEAFF; cdr3_nt: TGCGCCAGCAGCCAAGATGCCCGAGGCACTGAAGCTTTCTTT
j_call: TRBJ2-1; clone_size: few; d_call: -; v_call: TRBV10-3; cdr3_aa: CAISHRSGPRGNEQFF; cdr3_nt: TGTGCCATCAGCCACAGAAGCGGCCCTAGGGGCAATGAGCAGTTCTTC
j_call: TRBJ1-6; clone_size: few; d_call: -; v_call: TRBV20-1; cdr3_aa: CSARDPAGSYNSPLHF; cdr3_nt: TGCAGTGCTAGAGATCCGGCAGGCTCCTATAATTCACCCCTCCACTTT
j_call: TRBJ1-1; clone_size: -; d_call: -; v_call: TRBV25-1; cdr3_aa: CASTGGTGLAFF; cdr3_nt: TGTGCCAGCACCGGGGGGACGGGTTTGGCTTTCTTT
j_call: TRBJ1-5; clone_size: many; d_call: -; v_call: TRBV6-1; cdr3_aa: CASRRQVNQPQHF; cdr3_nt: TGTGCCAGCAGAAGACAGGTCAATCAGCCCCAGCATTTT
j_call: TRBJ2-5; clone_size: few; d_call: TRBD2; v_call: TRBV5-1; cdr3_aa: CASSIGTSGPGETQYF; cdr3_nt: TGCGCCAGCAGCATCGGGACTAGCGGGCCCGGGGAGACCCAGTACTTC
j_call: TRBJ2-1; clone_size: -; d_call: -; v_call: TRBV6-6; cdr3_aa: CASSYSAYNEQFF; cdr3_nt: TGTGCCAGCAGTTACTCAGCCTACAATGAGCAGTTCTTC
j_call: TRBJ1-2; clone_size: -; d_call: -; v_call: TRBV30; cdr3_aa: CAWSVGGGNYGYTF; cdr3_nt: TGTGCCTGGAGTGTGGGGGGGGGAAACTATGGCTACACCTTC
j_call: TRBJ2-6; clone_size: -; d_call: -; v_call: TRBV6-2/TRBV6-3; cdr3_aa: CASSHRVAGANVLTF; cdr3_nt: TGTGCCAGCAGTCACAGGGTAGCTGGGGCCAACGTCCTGACTTTC
j_call: TRBJ1-2; clone_size: -; d_call: -; v_call: TRBV20-1; cdr3_aa: CSASPNYGYTF; cdr3_nt: TGCAGTGCTAGCCCTAACTATGGCTACACCTTC
j_call: TRBJ2-2; clone_size: -; d_call: -; v_call: TRBV28; cdr3_aa: CARSPRQNSGELFF; cdr3_nt: TGTGCCAGGAGCCCTAGGCAGAACTCCGGGGAGCTGTTTTTT
j_call: TRBJ2-5; clone_size: -; d_call: -; v_call: TRBV30; cdr3_aa: CAWSDRETQYF; cdr3_nt: TGTGCCTGGAGTGACCGTGAGACCCAGTACTTC
j_call: TRBJ2-7; clone_size: -; d_call: TRBD1; v_call: TRBV20-1; cdr3_aa: CSARAIGTGSSYEQYF; cdr3_nt: TGCAGTGCTAGAGCTATTGGGACAGGCAGCTCCTACGAGCAGTACTTC
j_call: TRBJ2-1; clone_size: once; d_call: -; v_call: TRBV6-5; cdr3_aa: CASSYGRSREQFF; cdr3_nt: TGTGCCAGCAGTTACGGGCGGTCTCGGGAGCAGTTCTTC
j_call: TRBJ1-1; clone_size: few; d_call: -; v_call: TRBV19; cdr3_aa: CASRRPPSETEAFF; cdr3_nt: TGTGCCAGTAGGCGGCCGCCTAGCGAGACTGAAGCTTTCTTT
j_call: TRBJ2-7; clone_size: -; d_call: -; v_call: TRBV12-3/TRBV12-4; cdr3_aa: CASAMKGIYEQYF; cdr3_nt: TGTGCCAGTGCCATGAAGGGGATCTACGAGCAGTACTTC
j_call: TRBJ2-3; clone_size: -; d_call: -; v_call: TRBV25-1; cdr3_aa: CASSGPAQYSTDTQYF; cdr3_nt: TGTGCCAGCAGTGGGCCAGCGCAGTATAGCACAGATACGCAGTATTTT
j_call: TRBJ2-7; clone_size: few; d_call: -; v_call: TRBV5-6; cdr3_aa: CASSRPGPVVRYEQYF; cdr3_nt: TGTGCCAGCAGTCGGCCGGGACCCGTAGTCCGCTACGAGCAGTACTTC
j_call: TRBJ2-3; clone_size: -; d_call: -; v_call: TRBV20-1; cdr3_aa: CSARDREAAIGGDTQYF; cdr3_nt: TGCAGTGCTAGAGATCGGGAAGCGGCTATAGGGGGAGATACGCAGTATTTT
j_call: TRBJ2-1; clone_size: -; d_call: TRBD2; v_call: TRBV20-1; cdr3_aa: CSATVPSGYNEQFF; cdr3_nt: TGCAGTGCTACGGTCCCTAGCGGCTACAATGAGCAGTTCTTC
j_call: TRBJ1-5; clone_size: few; d_call: -; v_call: TRBV20-1; cdr3_aa: CSASNQPILQDQPQHF; cdr3_nt: TGCAGTGCTAGTAACCAGCCCATCCTACAGGATCAGCCCCAGCATTTT
j_call: TRBJ2-1; clone_size: few; d_call: TRBD1; v_call: TRBV7-2; cdr3_aa: CASKGQGSYNEQFF; cdr3_nt: TGTGCCAGCAAGGGACAGGGCTCCTACAATGAGCAGTTCTTC
j_call: TRBJ2-1; clone_size: -; d_call: TRBD2; v_call: TRBV6-1; cdr3_aa: CASPGLACLIQIHNEQFF; cdr3_nt: TGTGCCAGCCCCGGACTAGCTTGCCTCATACAAATTCACAATGAGCAGTTCTTC
j_call: TRBJ2-7; clone_size: many; d_call: -; v_call: TRBV20-1; cdr3_aa: CSVAGDNYEQYF; cdr3_nt: TGCAGTGTAGCTGGGGACAACTACGAGCAGTACTTC
j_call: TRBJ2-1; clone_size: once; d_call: -; v_call: TRBV25-1; cdr3_aa: CASRYSGNEQFF; cdr3_nt: TGTGCCAGCAGGTACAGTGGGAATGAGCAGTTCTTC
j_call: TRBJ1-5; clone_size: -; d_call: -; v_call: TRBV6-6; cdr3_aa: CASSYRPDQPQHF; cdr3_nt: TGTGCCAGCAGTTACCGGCCAGATCAGCCCCAGCATTTT
j_call: TRBJ2-3; clone_size: few; d_call: -; v_call: TRBV25-1; cdr3_aa: CASSESLTQYF; cdr3_nt: TGTGCCAGCAGTGAATCCCTGACGCAGTATTTT